This entry concerns a single T cell receptor (beta chain). The sample originates from a study of blood T cell repertoires in COVID-19. Study summary: From the United States, Italy and Spain came samples of acute and convalescent COVID-19.

The V end lost 0 bases, the J end lost 2 bases, and 24 bases lay between the germline ends. CDR3 size: 19 residues. CDR1 is GTSNPN, CDR2 SVGIG, per germline (reference sequence). Under the authors' procedure: Reference gene primer amplification yielded estimated nucleated cell counts. Profiled with immunoSEQ multiplex PCR; TCRdb holds only in-frame clones, not every one. V and J calls and clone size follow that table, whereas D and trimming were derived from the DNA. The table includes about 270,000 clones, roughly 84% detected once. The receptor's source is a woman under 30 with acute or convalescent COVID-19. Specimen: peripheral blood. This rearrangement joins TRBV30 to TRBJ2-3; a weak D match, TRBD1 (6 bases). The CDR3: CAWSVFVSETRGTTDTQYF. The CDR3 DNA reads TGTGCCTGGAGTGTATTTGTCTCCGAAACTAGGGGGACCACAGATACGCAGTATTTT.